Each of the 16 T cell receptor beta chains below was sequenced from the same sample in a study of shared T cell receptors in the human thymus. Data came from immunoSEQ multiplex PCR; TCRdb stores just in-frame clones and leaves some out. The top ten hold around 0.0099% of the sample, which has hundreds of thousands of clones, over 75% seen once. This same sample was also taken into another study, of human thymus T cells.

What was sequenced was thymocytes. The receptors were gathered from a boy younger than two with a congenital heart defect.

This chain links TRBV27 with TRBJ2-7, with 10 bases matching TRBD1. With 2 bases clipped from V and 0 bases from J, the junction kept 7 bases outside the gene matches. Germline values: CDR1 MNHEY, CDR2 SMNVEV (reference sequence). The CDR3 has 17 amino acids. CDR3 coding DNA: TGTGCCAGCAGTTTACAACCGGGACAGGGGTCCTCCTACGAGCAGTACTTC. Encoded protein: CASSLQPGQGSSYEQYF.

V and J are TRBV5-1 and TRBJ2-5; TRBD2 aligns across 11 bases. After removal of 2 bases from V and 3 bases from J, the junction contained 9 bases not matched to a gene. The CDR3 has 17 residues. CDR1 and CDR2 (germline): SGHRS, YFSETQ. DNA for the CDR3: TGCGCCAGCAGCTTTGCTTTTCGACTAGCGGGAAAAGAGACCCAGTACTTC. Residues: CASSFAFRLAGKETQYF.

The chain has TRBV18 and TRBJ2-7, with D perhaps TRBD1 (6 bases). The ends were cut back, 3 bases at V and 6 bases at J, with 18 bases in the middle. Germline loops: CDR1 KGHSH, CDR2 LQKENI. This CDR3 contains 15 residues. The CDR3 spells CASSPLTGPSGEQYF. CDR3 DNA sequence: TGTGCCAGCTCACCCCTCACAGGGCCCTCGGGCGAGCAGTACTTC.

The gene calls are TRBV5-1 and TRBJ2-2; 11 positions match TRBD1. This CDR3 spans 18 amino acids. V shed 3 bases, J shed 3 bases, and the junction held 10 bases outside the gene matches. Per germline, CDR1 SGHRS and CDR2 YFSETQ. CDR3 sequence: CASSYCRGQGAYTGELFF. CDR3 sequence (DNA): TGCGCCAGCAGCTACTGTAGAGGACAGGGGGCTTACACCGGGGAGCTGTTTTTT.

The chain is built from TRBV5-6 and TRBJ2-6; D may be TRBD1 (6 bases). V lost 4 bases to trimming and J lost 0 bases, with 17 bases between them. Per the germline V gene, CDR1 is SGHDT and CDR2 is YYEEEE. The CDR3 has 18 residues. The CDR3 spells CASSGPGTLYSGANVLTF. CDR3 nucleotides: TGTGCCAGCAGCGGACCCGGGACATTGTACTCTGGGGCCAACGTCCTGACTTTC. The whole variable domain, filled in from reference TRBV5-6 and TRBJ2-6, reads DAGVTQSPTHLIKTRGQQVTLRCSPKSGHDTVSWYQQALGQGPQFIFQYYEEEERQRGNFPDRFSGHQFPNYSSELNVNALLLGDSALYLCASSGPGTLYSGANVLTFGAGSRLTVL.

The chain carries TRBV27 and TRBJ2-7, with D possibly being TRBD1 (5 bases). V shed 0 bases and J shed 3 bases, with 9 bases lying between them. This CDR3 comprises 14 residues. Germline V CDR1 and CDR2: MNHEY, SMNVEV (reference sequence). CDR3 protein: CASSLSPGIYEQYF. Written as DNA, the CDR3 is TGTGCCAGCAGTTTATCCCCAGGGATCTACGAGCAGTACTTC.

V gene TRBV7-9 combines with J gene TRBJ1-2, with 7 positions matching TRBD1. This CDR3 region has 12 residues. Germline V CDR1 and CDR2: SEHNR, FQNEAQ (reference sequence). V was pared by 5 bases and J by 8 bases, with 5 bases of the junction left unmatched. The DNA for the CDR3 is TGTGCCAGCAGCCCACAGGGGAACGGCTACACCTTC. It codes for CASSPQGNGYTF.

V and J are TRBV30 and TRBJ2-3, with unresolved D. CDR1 is GTSNPN and CDR2 is SVGIG in the germline V gene (reference sequence). The CDR3 covers 12 residues. Trimming took 1 base from V and 6 from J, leaving 8 bases between them. CDR3 sequence: CAWSGWRDTQYF. The CDR3 nucleotides read TGTGCCTGGAGTGGTTGGCGGGATACGCAGTATTTT.

The V gene is TRBV14, the J gene TRBJ2-7; a possible D gene is TRBD2 (5 bases). Germline V gene lookup returns CDR1 SGHDN and CDR2 FVKESK. The CDR3 covers 14 residues. V lost 5 bases, J lost 2 bases, and 13 bases lay in between. The CDR3 region is CASSYSVVAYEQYF. The CDR3 DNA follows: TGTGCCAGCAGCTATAGCGTAGTGGCCTACGAGCAGTACTTC.

V is TRBV19 and J is TRBJ2-7; possible D gene TRBD1, 5 bases. CDR1 and CDR2 (germline): LNHDA, SQIVND (reference sequence). V was cut by 5 bases and J by 4 bases, with 15 bases left in between. The CDR3 is made up of 14 amino acids. The CDR3 sequence: CASSRQGEWYEQYF. CDR3 sequence (DNA): TGTGCCAGTAGTCGGCAGGGCGAGTGGTACGAGCAGTACTTC.

This clone showed up just a few times. The genes are TRBV4-1 and TRBJ2-1, with TRBD2 matching over 12 bases. Germline trimming cut 4 bases from V and 2 bases from J; bases unmatched to any gene: 9. There are 18 residues in the CDR3. Germline assignment: CDR1 MGHRA and CDR2 YSYEKL. The DNA of the CDR3 is TGCGCCAGCAGCCGCGCGACTAGCGGGAGCCCCCCCTACAATGAGCAGTTCTTC. This encodes CASSRATSGSPPYNEQFF.

This clone is a singleton in its sample. V and J are TRBV12-5 and TRBJ2-5, with 10 bases identical to TRBD2. This CDR3 is built from 18 residues. Germline V gives CDR1 LGHNT, CDR2 FRNRAP. V lost 0 bases and J lost 5; bases outside the gene matches: 12. This chain's CDR3 is CASGLVGISGRMVETQYF. The CDR3 DNA sequence: TGTGCTAGTGGTTTGGTGGGTATTAGCGGGAGGATGGTGGAGACCCAGTACTTC.

The chain combines TRBV2 with TRBJ2-7; 7 bases align to TRBD2. V dropped 0 bases and J dropped 2; count of bases not matched to a gene: 1. This CDR3 region has 14 residues. CDR1 SNHLY and CDR2 FYNNEI come from the germline V gene. The CDR3 DNA sequence: TGTGCCAGCAGTGAAGCGGGAGGGACCTACGAGCAGTACTTC. Translation: CASSEAGGTYEQYF.

This chain connects TRBV11-2 to TRBJ1-1; 7 bases are shared with TRBD1. Trimming removed 5 bases from V and 8 bases from J; junction bases left unmatched: 5. Germline V gene lookup returns CDR1 SGHAT and CDR2 FQNNGV. This CDR3 has 12 residues. Here the CDR3 reads CASSAGTEEAFF. CDR3 sequence (DNA): TGTGCCAGCAGCGCCGGGACAGAGGAAGCTTTCTTT.

This clone appeared a few times. The V gene is TRBV4-3, the J gene TRBJ2-1; D unclear. Per germline, CDR1 LGHNA and CDR2 YSLEER. The CDR3 is made up of 14 amino acids. Trimming pared 0 bases from V and 10 bases from J, leaving 13 bases between. The CDR3 here is CASSQDRLTSEQFF. Written as DNA, the CDR3 is TGCGCCAGCAGCCAAGATCGGCTGACAAGCGAGCAGTTCTTC.

The chain carries TRBV10-3 and TRBJ2-7; 9 bases map to TRBD1. J was trimmed by 8 bases and V by 2 bases; bases with no gene match: 34. The CDR3 spans 23 residues. Germline V lookup: CDR1 ENHRY, CDR2 SYGVKD. The CDR3 region has the DNA TGTGCCATCAGTGAGGGCAGCCGAGGGGACCGGGACAGGGAAGTCCACCCGTCTTATCAGCAGTACTTC. Protein product: CAISEGSRGDRDREVHPSYQQYF.